The 10 T cell receptor beta chains below all came from one sample that was sequenced in a study of human T cells and chemical hapten exposure. Specified time point: patch test 1, 2 weeks after DPC sensitization. Treatment defined: therapeutic diphenylcyclopropenone sensitization with weekly scalp DPC. Using its own MiXCR run on the RACE reads, TCRdb lists one record per CDR3 protein. The sample has roughly 82,000 distinct CDR3 sequences; around 11% are singletons. Specimen: whole blood, collected in connection with sensitization to the hapten diphenylcyclopropenone (DPC). Receptors originate from a woman in her sixties or seventies with alopecia areata. Some clones in this sample may be carry-over from other donors' samples.

This clonotype was detected many times. V usage is TRBV18 and J usage is TRBJ1-6; TRBD1 matches 9 bases. CDR1 and CDR2 from the germline V gene are KGHSH and LQKENI. CDR3 length: 16 residues. With V trimmed by 3 bases and J by 5 bases, 5 bases remained unmatched. CDR3 region: CASSPRGQGNNSPLHF. Here the CDR3 DNA reads TGTGCCAGCTCACCCAGAGGACAGGGGAATAATTCACCCCTCCACTTT.

This clonotype appeared many times. The rearrangement links TRBV20-1 to TRBJ1-2, with TRBD1 identical over 11 bases. This CDR3 contains 20 residues. After removal of 5 bases from V and 7 bases from J, the junction contained 27 bases not matched to a gene. Germline V gene lookup returns CDR1 DFQATT and CDR2 SNEGSKA (reference sequence). In nucleotides, the CDR3 is TGCAGTGCTCCGAACCCACCGGGACAGGGGGTGAGGTTCTCTCAGCGTGGCTACACCTTC. Its translation: CSAPNPPGQGVRFSQRGYTF.

V and J are TRBV6-2 or TRBV6-3 and TRBJ1-1; a weak D match, TRBD1 (6 bases). The CDR3 runs 14 residues. Germline-derived CDR1 and CDR2 are MNHEY and SVGEGT. V was trimmed by 4 bases and J by 6 bases, leaving 15 bases between them. The CDR3 sequence is CASSFPQWGPEAFF. CDR3 in DNA: TGTGCCAGCAGTTTCCCGCAGTGGGGGCCTGAAGCTTTCTTT.

This clonotype appeared a single time. The chain is built from TRBV15 and TRBJ2-1, with D unresolved. The CDR3 loop spans 12 amino acids. Trimming cost V 0 bases and J 10 bases, with 7 bases left between them. Germline CDR1 and CDR2: LNHNV and YYDKDF (reference sequence). The CDR3 region is CATSRDLREQFF. Here the CDR3 DNA reads TGTGCCACCAGCAGAGATCTTCGAGAGCAGTTCTTC.

There are many counts of this clonotype. This chain links TRBV7-2 with TRBJ1-4; 8 nucleotides agree with TRBD1. This CDR3 comprises 14 residues. Losses at the gene ends were 2 bases for V and 6 bases for J; bases not matched to a gene: 2. Germline V CDR1 and CDR2: SGHTA, FQGNSA. CDR3 nucleotide sequence: TGTGCCAGCAGCTTACAGGGGGCGGATGAAAAACTGTTTTTT. Translated: CASSLQGADEKLFF. The full variable domain, with the rest looked up from reference TRBV7-2 and TRBJ1-4, is GAGVSQSPSNKVTEKGKDVELRCDPISGHTALYWYRQSLGQGLEFLIYFQGNSAPDKSGLPSDRFSAERTGGSVSTLTIQRTQQEDSAVYLCASSLQGADEKLFFGSGTQLSVL.

The V and J genes are TRBV5-6 and TRBJ1-2, with D hard to call. The CDR3 spans 11 residues. CDR1 and CDR2 (germline): SGHDT, YYEEEE. Trimming removed 3 bases from V and 7 bases from J, with 7 bases in between. The CDR3 DNA reads as TGTGCCAGCAGCTCCGGTTTTGGCTACACCTTC. Translation gives CASSSGFGYTF.

A remark on this clonotype: A much larger clone is a single base away; this may be a read error. The rearrangement links TRBV10-3 to TRBJ2-5; TRBD1 matches at 8 bases. The CDR3 contains 12 residues. Per the germline V gene, CDR1 is ENHRY and CDR2 is SYGVKD. V trimming: 6 bases; J trimming: 3 bases; junction bases outside the gene matches: 0. The CDR3 DNA is TGTGCCATCAGGGACAGGGAAGAGACCCAGTACTTC. It translates to CAIRDREETQYF.

This chain joins TRBV7-9 and TRBJ2-3, with D unclear. This CDR3 has 13 amino acids. With 5 bases removed from V and 5 bases from J, the gap between germline ends came to 11 bases. Germline V gene sequence: CDR1 SEHNR, CDR2 FQNEAQ (reference sequence). CDR3 sequence reads: CASSQDAGDTQYF. DNA for the CDR3: TGTGCCAGCAGCCAAGACGCCGGAGATACGCAGTATTTT.

The DNA for the CDR3 is TGCAGTGCTTATCGGACAGGGCAGTGCGAGACCCAGTACTTC. Its protein is CSAYRTGQCETQYF. J is TRBJ2-5 and V is TRBV20-1; 8 positions agree with TRBD1. V shed 5 bases and J 5 bases; nucleotides not matched to a gene: 10. This CDR3 is 14 amino acids long. Germline CDR1 is DFQATT and CDR2 is SNEGSKA (reference sequence).

This clonotype is medium-sized. CDR3 in amino acids: CASSRPGSEAFF. CDR3 DNA sequence: TGCGCCAGCAGCCGGCCAGGGAGTGAAGCTTTCTTT. The chain recombines TRBV4-1 with TRBJ1-1; perhaps TRBD1 as D (5 bases). V was clipped by 4 bases and J by 7 bases, with 10 bases between them. This CDR3 has 12 residues. The germline V gene encodes CDR1 MGHRA and CDR2 YSYEKL.